This T cell receptor (beta chain) was captured in a study of shared clonotypes between healthy human individuals. The J segment lost 6 bases and the V segment lost 7 bases, leaving 7 bases of the junction unmatched. CDR1 and CDR2 (germline): MNHEY, SVGAGI. The CDR3 runs to 14 residues. Template amounts of about 290 ng DNA, 30,000 or so T cell genomes, were employed in unsorted PBMC replicate PCRs. In the original processing: ImmunoSEQ yielded junction-only sequences lacking quality scores, so filtering differed. Some clones are missing from TCRdb's copy, which holds only in-frame ones; the method was immunoSEQ multiplex PCR. V, J and clone size reflect that table, while D and trimming were determined from the DNA. This table has about 460,000 clones, around 77% appearing once.

The TCR originated in a woman in her forties in good health. Some clones in this sample may be carry-over from other donors' samples. Sample: PBMCs. The chain joins TRBV6-5 to TRBJ2-4; TRBD2 matches at 9 bases. In DNA form, the CDR3 reads TGTGCCAGCAACCCGGGACTAGCATCAAACATTCAGTACTTC. It encodes CASNPGLASNIQYF.